This T cell receptor beta chain was recovered during a study of blood T cell repertoires in COVID-19. This table comes from immunoSEQ multiplex PCR, and its TCRdb copy is limited to in-frame clones, with some not included. The table lists tens of thousands of clones, approximately 86% of them singletons. The V and J ends lost 7 bases and 5 bases, in that order; junction bases with no gene match: 18. From germline, CDR1 is KGHDR and CDR2 SFDVKD. This CDR3 has 17 amino acids. This receptor was taken from a man aged 50-60 years with acute or convalescent COVID-19. Sequencing was performed on peripheral blood. V and J are TRBV24-1 and TRBJ2-5; 7 bases fit TRBD1. The CDR3 protein is CATSQILSQGGMETQYF. The DNA for the CDR3 is TGTGCCACCAGCCAGATACTATCGCAAGGGGGCATGGAGACCCAGTACTTC.